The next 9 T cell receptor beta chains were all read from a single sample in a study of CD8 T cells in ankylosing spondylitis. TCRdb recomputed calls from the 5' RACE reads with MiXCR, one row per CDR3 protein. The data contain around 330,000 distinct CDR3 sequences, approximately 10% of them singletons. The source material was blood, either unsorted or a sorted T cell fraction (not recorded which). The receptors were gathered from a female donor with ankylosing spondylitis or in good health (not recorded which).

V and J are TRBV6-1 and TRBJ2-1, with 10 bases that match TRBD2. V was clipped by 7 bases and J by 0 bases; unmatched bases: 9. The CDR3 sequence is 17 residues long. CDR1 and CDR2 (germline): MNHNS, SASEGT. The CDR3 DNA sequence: TGTGCCAGCAACGGACTAGCGGCCCCCGCCTCCTACAATGAGCAGTTCTTC. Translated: CASNGLAAPASYNEQFF.

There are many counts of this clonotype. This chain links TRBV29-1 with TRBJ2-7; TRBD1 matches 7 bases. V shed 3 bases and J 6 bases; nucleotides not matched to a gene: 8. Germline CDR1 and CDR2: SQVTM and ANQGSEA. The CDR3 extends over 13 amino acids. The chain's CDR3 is CSVEIQGSFEQYF. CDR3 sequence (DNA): TGCAGCGTTGAGATACAGGGGTCTTTCGAGCAGTACTTC.

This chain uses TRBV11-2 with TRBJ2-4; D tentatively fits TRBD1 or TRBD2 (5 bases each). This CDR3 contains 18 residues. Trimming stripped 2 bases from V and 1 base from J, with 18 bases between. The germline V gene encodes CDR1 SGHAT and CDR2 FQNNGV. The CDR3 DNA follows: TGTGCCAGCAGCTTACGGCAGAGGGGATCCATGGCCAAAAACATTCAGTACTTC. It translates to CASSLRQRGSMAKNIQYF. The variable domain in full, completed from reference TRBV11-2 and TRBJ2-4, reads EAGVAQSPRYKIIEKRQSVAFWCNPISGHATLYWYQQILGQGPKLLIQFQNNGVVDDSQLPKDRFSAERLKGVDSTLKIQPAKLEDSAVYLCASSLRQRGSMAKNIQYFGAGTRLSVL.

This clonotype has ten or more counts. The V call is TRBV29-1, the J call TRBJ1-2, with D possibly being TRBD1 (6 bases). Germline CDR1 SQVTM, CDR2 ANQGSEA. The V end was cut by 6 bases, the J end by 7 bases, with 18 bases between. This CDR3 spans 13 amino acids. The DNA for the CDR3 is TGCAGCGTGGCGGGGGGCGATTGGGGTGGCTACACCTTC. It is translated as CSVAGGDWGGYTF.

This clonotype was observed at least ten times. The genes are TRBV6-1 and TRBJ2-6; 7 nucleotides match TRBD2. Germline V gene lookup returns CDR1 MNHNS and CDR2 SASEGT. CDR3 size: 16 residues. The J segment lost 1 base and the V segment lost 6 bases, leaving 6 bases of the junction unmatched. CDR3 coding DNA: TGTGCCAGCAGAAGATCCGGGGGGTCTGGGGCCAACGTCCTGACTTTC. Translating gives CASRRSGGSGANVLTF.

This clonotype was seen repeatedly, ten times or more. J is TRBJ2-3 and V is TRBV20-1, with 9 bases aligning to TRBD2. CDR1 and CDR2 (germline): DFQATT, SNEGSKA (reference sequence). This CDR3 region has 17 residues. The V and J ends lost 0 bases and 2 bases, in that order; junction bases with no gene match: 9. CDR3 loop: CSARESSGKHTTDTQYF. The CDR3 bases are TGCAGTGCTAGAGAATCTAGCGGGAAACATACCACAGATACGCAGTATTTT.

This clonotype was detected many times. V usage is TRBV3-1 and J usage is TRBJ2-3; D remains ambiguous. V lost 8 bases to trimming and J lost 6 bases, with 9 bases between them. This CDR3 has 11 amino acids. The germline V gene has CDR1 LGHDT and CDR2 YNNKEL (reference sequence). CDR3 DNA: TGTGCCAGCCTCAATAAGGATACGCAGTATTTT. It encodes CASLNKDTQYF.

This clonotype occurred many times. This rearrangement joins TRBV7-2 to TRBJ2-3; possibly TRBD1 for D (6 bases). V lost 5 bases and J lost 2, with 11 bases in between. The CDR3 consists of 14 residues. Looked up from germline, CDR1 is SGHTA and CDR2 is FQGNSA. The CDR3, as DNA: TGTGCCAGCAGCAGCGGACAGATCACAGATACGCAGTATTTT. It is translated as CASSSGQITDTQYF.

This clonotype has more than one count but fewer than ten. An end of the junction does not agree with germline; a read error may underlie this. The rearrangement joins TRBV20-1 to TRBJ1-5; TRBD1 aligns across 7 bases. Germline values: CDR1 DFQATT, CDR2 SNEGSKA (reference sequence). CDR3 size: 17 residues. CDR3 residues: CCARSRWGGGENQPQHF. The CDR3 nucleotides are TGCTGTGCTAGAAGTCGGTGGGGAGGGGGCGAAAATCAGCCCCAGCATTTT.